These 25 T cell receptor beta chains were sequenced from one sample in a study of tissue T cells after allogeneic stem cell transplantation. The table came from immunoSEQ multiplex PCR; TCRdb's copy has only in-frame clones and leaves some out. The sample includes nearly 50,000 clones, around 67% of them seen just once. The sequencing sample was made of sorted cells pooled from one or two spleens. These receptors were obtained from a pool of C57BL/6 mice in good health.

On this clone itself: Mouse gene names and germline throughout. The sequenced part of the CDR3 DNA is TGCACCTGCAGTGCACGGGACAGGGGAAATGAACAGTAC. Residues: CTCSARDRGNEQY. The full CDR3 protein is CTCSARDRGNEQYF. The V gene is TRBV1, the J gene TRBJ2-7; 10 nucleotides agree with TRBD1. The read halts 1 residue ahead of the CDR3 end, with the missing end drawn from the germline J gene. Germline trimming cut 2 bases from V and 5 bases from J; bases unmatched to any gene: 3. Germline lookup yields CDR1 NSQYPW and CDR2 LRSPGD (reference sequence). The CDR3 length is 14 residues.

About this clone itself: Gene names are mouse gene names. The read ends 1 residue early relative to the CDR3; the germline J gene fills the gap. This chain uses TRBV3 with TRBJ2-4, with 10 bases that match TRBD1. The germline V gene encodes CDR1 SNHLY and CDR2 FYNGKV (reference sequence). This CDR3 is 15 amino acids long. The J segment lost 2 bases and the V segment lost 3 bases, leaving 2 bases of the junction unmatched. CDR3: CASSLGQGTQNTLYF. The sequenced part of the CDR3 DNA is TGTGCCAGCAGCTTGGGACAGGGGACTCAAAACACCTTGTAC. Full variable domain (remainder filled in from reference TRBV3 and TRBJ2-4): GPKVLQIPSHQIIDMGQMVTLNCDPVSNHLYFYWYKQILGQQMEFLVNFYNGKVMEKSKLFKDQFSVERPDGSYFTLKIQPTALEDSAVYFCASSLGQGTQNTLYFGAGTRLSVL.

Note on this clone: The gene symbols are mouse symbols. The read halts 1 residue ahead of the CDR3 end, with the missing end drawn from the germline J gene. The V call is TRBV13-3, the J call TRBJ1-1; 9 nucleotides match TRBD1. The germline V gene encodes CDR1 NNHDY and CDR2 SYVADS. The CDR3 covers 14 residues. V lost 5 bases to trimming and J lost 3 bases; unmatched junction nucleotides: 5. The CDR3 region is CASRVRDRDTEVFF. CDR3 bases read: TGTGCCAGCAGGGTCCGGGACAGGGACACAGAAGTCTTC.

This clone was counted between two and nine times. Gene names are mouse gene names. CDR3 loop: CASSLRGDEQYF. The part of the CDR3 DNA that was read is TGTGCAAGCAGCTTAAGGGGGGATGAACAGTAC. J is TRBJ2-7 and V is TRBV16; D assignment may be TRBD1 or TRBD2 (6 bases each). The read terminates 1 residue ahead of where the CDR3 ends, so the germline J gene completes it. Germline-derived CDR1 and CDR2 are SGHSA and FRNQAP. The CDR3 length is 12 residues. The ends were cut back, 2 bases at V and 5 bases at J, with 7 bases in the middle.

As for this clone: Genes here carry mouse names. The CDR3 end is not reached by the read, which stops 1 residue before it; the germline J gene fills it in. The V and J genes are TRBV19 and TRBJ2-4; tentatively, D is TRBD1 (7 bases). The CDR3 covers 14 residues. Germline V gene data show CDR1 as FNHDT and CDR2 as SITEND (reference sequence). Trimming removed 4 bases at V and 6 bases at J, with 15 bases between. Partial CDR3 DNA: TGTGCCAGCAGTCCCCAGGGGGGATGGAACACCTTGTAC. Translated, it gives CASSPQGGWNTLY. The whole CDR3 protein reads CASSPQGGWNTLYF. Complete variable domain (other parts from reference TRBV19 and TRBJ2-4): GGIITQTPKFLIGQEGQKLTLKCQQNFNHDTMYWYRQDSGKGLRLIYYSITENDLQKGDLSEGYDASREKKSSFSLTVTSAQKNEMAVFLCASSPQGGWNTLYFGAGTRLSVL.

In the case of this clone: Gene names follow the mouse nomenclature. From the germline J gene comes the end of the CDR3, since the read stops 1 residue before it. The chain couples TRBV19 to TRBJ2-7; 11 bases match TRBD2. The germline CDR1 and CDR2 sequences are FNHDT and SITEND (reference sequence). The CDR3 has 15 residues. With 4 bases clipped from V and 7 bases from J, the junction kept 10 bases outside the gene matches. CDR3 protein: CASSPRLGGAREQYF. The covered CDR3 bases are TGTGCCAGCAGTCCCCGACTGGGGGGGGCAAGGGAACAGTAC.

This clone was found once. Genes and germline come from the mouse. The CDR3 reads CTCSAEYNSPLYF. Incomplete CDR3 DNA: TGCACCTGCAGTGCAGAATATAATTCGCCCCTCTAC. The chain is built from TRBV1 and TRBJ1-6; D call uncertain. The CDR3 end lies 1 residue beyond the end of the read and is filled in from the germline J gene. TRBJ1-6 is classed as an ORF, of uncertain function. The V gene's germline CDR1 is NSQYPW and CDR2 LRSPGD (reference sequence). Trimming left V 0 bases short and J 4 bases short, with 1 base between. This CDR3 region has 13 residues.

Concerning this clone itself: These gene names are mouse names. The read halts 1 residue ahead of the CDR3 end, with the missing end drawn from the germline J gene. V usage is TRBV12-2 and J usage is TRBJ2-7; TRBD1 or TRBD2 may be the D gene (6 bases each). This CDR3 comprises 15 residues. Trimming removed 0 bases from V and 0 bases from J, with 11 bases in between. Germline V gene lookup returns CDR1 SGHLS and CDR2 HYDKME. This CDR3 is CASSLRGLSSYEQYF. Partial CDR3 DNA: TGTGCCAGCTCTCTCCGGGGGCTGAGCTCCTATGAACAGTAC. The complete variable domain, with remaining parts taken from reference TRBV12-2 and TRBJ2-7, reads NSGVVQSPRYIIKGKGERSILKCIPISGHLSVAWYQQTQGQELKFFIQHYDKMERDKGNLPSRFSVQQFDDYHSEMNMSALELEDSAVYFCASSLRGLSSYEQYFGPGTRLTVL.

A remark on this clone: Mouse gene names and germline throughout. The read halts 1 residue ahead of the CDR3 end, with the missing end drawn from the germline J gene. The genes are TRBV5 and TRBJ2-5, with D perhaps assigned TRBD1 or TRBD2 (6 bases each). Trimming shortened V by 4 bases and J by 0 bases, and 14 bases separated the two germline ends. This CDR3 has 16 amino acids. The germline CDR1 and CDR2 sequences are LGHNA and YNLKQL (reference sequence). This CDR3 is CASSPPGGLNQDTQYF. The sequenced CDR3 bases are TGTGCCAGCAGCCCCCCCGGGGGCCTTAACCAAGACACCCAGTAC.

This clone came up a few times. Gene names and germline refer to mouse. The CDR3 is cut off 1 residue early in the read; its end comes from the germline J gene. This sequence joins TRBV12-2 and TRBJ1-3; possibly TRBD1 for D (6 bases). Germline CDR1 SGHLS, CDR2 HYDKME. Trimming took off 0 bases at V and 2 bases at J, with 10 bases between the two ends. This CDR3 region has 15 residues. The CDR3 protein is CASSLGGAPGNTLYF. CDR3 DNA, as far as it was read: TGTGCCAGCTCTCTCGGGGGGGCGCCTGGAAATACGCTCTAT.

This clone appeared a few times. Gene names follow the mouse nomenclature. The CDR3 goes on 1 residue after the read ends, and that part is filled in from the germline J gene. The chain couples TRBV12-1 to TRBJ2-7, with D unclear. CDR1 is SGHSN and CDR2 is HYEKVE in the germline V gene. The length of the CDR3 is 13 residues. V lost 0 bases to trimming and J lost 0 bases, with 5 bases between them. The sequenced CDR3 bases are TGTGCCAGCTCTCTCCATAGCTCCTATGAACAGTAC. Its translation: CASSLHSSYEQY. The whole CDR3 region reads CASSLHSSYEQYF.

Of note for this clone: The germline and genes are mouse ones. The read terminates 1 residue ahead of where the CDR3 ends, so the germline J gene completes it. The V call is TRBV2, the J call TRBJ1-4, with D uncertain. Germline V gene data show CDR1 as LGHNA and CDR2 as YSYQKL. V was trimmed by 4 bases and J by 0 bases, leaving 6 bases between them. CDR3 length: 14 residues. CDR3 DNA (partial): TGTGCCAGCAGCCGCCAGATTTCCAACGAAAGATTATTT. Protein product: CASSRQISNERLF. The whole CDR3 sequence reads CASSRQISNERLFF.

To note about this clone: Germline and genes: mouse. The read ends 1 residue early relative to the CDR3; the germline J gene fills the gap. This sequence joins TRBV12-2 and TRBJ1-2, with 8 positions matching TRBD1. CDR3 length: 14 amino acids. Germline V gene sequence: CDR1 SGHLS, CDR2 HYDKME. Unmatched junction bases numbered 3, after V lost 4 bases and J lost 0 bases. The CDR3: CASSPTGANSDYTF. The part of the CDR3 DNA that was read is TGTGCCAGCTCCCCGACAGGGGCAAACTCCGACTACACC.

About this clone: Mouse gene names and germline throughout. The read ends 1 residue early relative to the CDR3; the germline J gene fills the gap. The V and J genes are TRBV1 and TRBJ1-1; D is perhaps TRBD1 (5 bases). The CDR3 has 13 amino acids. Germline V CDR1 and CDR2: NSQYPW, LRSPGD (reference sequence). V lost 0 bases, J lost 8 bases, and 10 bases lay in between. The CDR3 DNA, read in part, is TGCACCTGCAGTGCAGACAGGGAGGGGGAAGTCTTC. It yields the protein CTCSADREGEVF. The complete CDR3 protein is CTCSADREGEVFF.

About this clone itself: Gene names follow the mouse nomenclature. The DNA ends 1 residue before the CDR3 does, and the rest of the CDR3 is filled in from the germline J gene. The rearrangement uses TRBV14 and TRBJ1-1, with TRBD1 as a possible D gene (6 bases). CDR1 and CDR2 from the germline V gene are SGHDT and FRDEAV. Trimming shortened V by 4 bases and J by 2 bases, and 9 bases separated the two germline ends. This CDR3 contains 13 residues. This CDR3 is CASSPGGNTEVFF. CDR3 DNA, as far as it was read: TGTGCCAGCAGTCCCGGGGGCAACACAGAAGTCTTC.

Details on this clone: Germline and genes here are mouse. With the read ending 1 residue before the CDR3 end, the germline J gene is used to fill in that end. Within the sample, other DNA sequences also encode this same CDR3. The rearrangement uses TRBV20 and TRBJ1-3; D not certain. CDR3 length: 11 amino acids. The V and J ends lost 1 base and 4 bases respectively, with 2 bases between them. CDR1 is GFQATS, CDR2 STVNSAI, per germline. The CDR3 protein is CGARVGNTLYF. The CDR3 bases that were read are TGTGGTGCTAGGGTGGGAAATACGCTCTAT.

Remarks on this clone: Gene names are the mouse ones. CDR3 sequence reads: CAWSLGQYNSPLYF. Partial CDR3 DNA: TGTGCCTGGAGTCTAGGACAATATAATTCGCCCCTCTAC. This chain uses TRBV31 with TRBJ1-6; D possibly corresponds to TRBD1 (5 bases). The read gets to within 1 residue of the CDR3 end, and the germline J gene fills in the rest. TRBJ1-6 is labeled an ORF, and its function is uncertain. Germline CDR1 and CDR2: GKSSPN and SITVG. The V end was cut by 0 bases, the J end by 4 bases, with 7 bases between. There are 14 residues in the CDR3.

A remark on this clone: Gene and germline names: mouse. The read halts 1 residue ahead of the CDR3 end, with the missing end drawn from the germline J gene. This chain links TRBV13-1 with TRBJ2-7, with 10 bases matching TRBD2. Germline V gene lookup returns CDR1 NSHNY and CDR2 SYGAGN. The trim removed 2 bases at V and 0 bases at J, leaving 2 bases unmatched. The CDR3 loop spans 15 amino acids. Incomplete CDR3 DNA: TGTGCCAGCAGTGAGACTGGGGGGAACTCCTATGAACAGTAC. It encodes CASSETGGNSYEQY. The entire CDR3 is CASSETGGNSYEQYF.

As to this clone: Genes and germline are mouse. The CDR3 bases that were read are TGTGCAAGCAGCTTAAGGCAGGGGGCAAGTGCAGAAACGCTGTAT. This translates into CASSLRQGASAETLY. The complete CDR3 reads CASSLRQGASAETLYF. The chain uses TRBV16 and TRBJ2-3; TRBD1 aligns across 8 bases. The sequenced fragment ends 1 residue before the CDR3 boundary, so the rest is inferred from the germline J gene. The CDR3 covers 16 residues. The V segment lost 2 bases and the J segment 0 bases; nucleotides outside the gene matches: 4. Looked up from germline, CDR1 is SGHSA and CDR2 is FRNQAP.

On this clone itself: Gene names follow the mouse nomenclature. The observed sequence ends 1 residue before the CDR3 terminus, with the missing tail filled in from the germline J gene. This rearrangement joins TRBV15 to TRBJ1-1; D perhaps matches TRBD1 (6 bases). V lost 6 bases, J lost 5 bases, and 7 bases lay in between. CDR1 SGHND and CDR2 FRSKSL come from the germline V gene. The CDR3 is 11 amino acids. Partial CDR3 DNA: TGTGCCAGCAGCACAGGGACAGAAGTCTTC. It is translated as CASSTGTEVF. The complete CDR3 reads CASSTGTEVFF. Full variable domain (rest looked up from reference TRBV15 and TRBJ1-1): DAGVTQTPRHEVAEKGQTIILKCEPVSGHNDLFWYRQTKIQGLELLSYFRSKSLMEDGGAFKDRFKAEMLNSSFSTLKIQPTEPKDSAVYLCASSTGTEVFFGKGTRLTVV.

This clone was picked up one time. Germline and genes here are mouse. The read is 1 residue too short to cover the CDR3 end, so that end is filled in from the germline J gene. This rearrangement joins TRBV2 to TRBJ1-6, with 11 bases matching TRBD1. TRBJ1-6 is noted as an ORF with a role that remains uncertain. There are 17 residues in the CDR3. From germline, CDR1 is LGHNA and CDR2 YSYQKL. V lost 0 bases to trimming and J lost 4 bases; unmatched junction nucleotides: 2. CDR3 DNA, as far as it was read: TGTGCCAGCAGCCAAGAAGGGACAGGGGGTTATAATTCGCCCCTCTAC. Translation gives CASSQEGTGGYNSPLY. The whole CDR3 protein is CASSQEGTGGYNSPLYF.

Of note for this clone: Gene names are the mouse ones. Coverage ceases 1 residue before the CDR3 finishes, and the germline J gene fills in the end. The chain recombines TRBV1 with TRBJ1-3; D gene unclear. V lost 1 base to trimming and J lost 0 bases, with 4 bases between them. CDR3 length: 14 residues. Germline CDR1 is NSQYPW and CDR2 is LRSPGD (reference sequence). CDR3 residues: CTCSAAYSGNTLYF. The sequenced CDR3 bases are TGCACCTGCAGTGCAGCCTATTCTGGAAATACGCTCTAT.

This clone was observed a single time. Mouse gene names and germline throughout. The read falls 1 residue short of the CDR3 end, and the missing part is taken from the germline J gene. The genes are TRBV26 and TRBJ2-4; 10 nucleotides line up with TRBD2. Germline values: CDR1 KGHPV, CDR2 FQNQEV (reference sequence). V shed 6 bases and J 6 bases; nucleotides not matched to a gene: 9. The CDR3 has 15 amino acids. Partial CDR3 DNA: TGTGCCAGCAGCCCTCGACTGGGGGGAGGGAACACCTTGTAC. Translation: CASSPRLGGGNTLY. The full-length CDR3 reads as CASSPRLGGGNTLYF.

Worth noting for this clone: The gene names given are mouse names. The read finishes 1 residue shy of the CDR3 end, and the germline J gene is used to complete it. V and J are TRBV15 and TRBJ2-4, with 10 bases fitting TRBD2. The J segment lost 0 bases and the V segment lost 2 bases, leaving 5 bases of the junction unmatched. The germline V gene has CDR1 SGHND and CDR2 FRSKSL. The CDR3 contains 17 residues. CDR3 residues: CASSLSWGGPSQNTLYF. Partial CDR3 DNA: TGTGCCAGCAGTTTAAGCTGGGGGGGCCCTAGTCAAAACACCTTGTAC.

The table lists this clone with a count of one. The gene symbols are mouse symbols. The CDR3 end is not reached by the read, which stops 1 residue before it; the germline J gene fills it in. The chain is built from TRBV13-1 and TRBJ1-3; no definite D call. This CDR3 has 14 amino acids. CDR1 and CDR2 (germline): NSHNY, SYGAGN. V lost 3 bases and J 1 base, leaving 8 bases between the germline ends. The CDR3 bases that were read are TGTGCCAGCAGTGGGAGACAATCTGGAAATACGCTCTAT. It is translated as CASSGRQSGNTLY. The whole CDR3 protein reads CASSGRQSGNTLYF.